A single T cell receptor beta chain is shown here with its context. Its binding antigen is unknown. No per-base quality is available; no much larger clone lies one base away. Preparation of the library involved the immunoSEQ multiplex PCR assay. The multiplex PCR relied on a mix of 60 forward primers for TCR Vbeta segments and 13 reverse primers for TCR Jbeta segments. A multiplex PCR assay on genomic DNA amplified the CDR3 region of rearranged TCR beta genes. Amplified TCR beta libraries were sequenced as 87-base-pair reads on the Illumina HiSeq System. Per the original workflow: A later analysis tallied roughly 80 million unique TCR beta chains across the approximately 670 repertoires, and about 10 million of those chains were shared by two or more donors. A nearest-neighbor algorithm error-corrected the raw reads and collapsed the reads into unique sequences, merging closely related sequences to remove PCR and sequencing errors. V, D and J gene segments were assigned by aligning CDR3 sequences to IMGT reference sequences. Each retained sequence needed at least a six-nucleotide match to both a V gene segment and a J gene segment. A rearrangement was called productive if the CDR3 had no stop codons and remained in frame with V and J, and every other rearrangement was called non-productive. Following IMGT convention, CDR3 was defined as the stretch from the second conserved V-encoded cysteine to the conserved J-encoded phenylalanine. In an earlier analysis of some 550 of the donors, sequences lacking an unambiguous match to a single V gene segment were excluded. In an earlier analysis of several hundred of the donors, a V segment was called functional when productive rearrangements were above 56.7%, and segregating when the standard deviation between donors exceeded 5%. To diagnose cytomegalovirus status from the catalog of TCR beta chain sequences, a statistical classification framework was built. A later analysis assigned V and J genes by comparing TCR nucleotide sequences with IMGT/GENE-DB human TR gene sequences. A later analysis assigned CDR3 sequences and most-parsimonious VDJ recombination scenarios with the TCRdist pipeline. In a later analysis, every TCR beta chain was defined by the combination of its CDR3 amino acid sequence and its V-gene family, and reads without a unique V-gene family were dropped. In a later analysis, 550 to 650 highly shared, low-generation-probability nucleotide sequences were removed to address suspected cross-contamination and a sequencing artifact. In a later analysis, a clonal expansion index was calculated for each public chain from normalized within-repertoire ranks of inferred template counts. Generation probabilities in a later analysis came from a VDJ recombination model fitted to out-of-frame rearrangements, and those results were checked against IGoR. Hypergeometric tests were used in a later analysis to score TCR-TCR, TCR-HLA and TCR-CMV co-occurrence, with a repertoire-size bias correction applied to the TCR pairs. In a later analysis, false discovery rates were estimated by permuting HLA or CMV assignments 20 times. A later analysis grouped co-occurring TCRs with DBSCAN, adding TCRdist sequence similarity when clustering within HLA-allele-positive subsets. Co-occurrence clustering excluded repertoires with fewer than 30,000 or more than 120,000 public chains, plus five with anomalous nucleotide sharing. TCRdb stores this immuneACCESS table with in-frame sequences only. Part of the clones is absent; in the studies checked, under half of the shortfall reflects unresolved V genes, and no reason is known for the rest. From that table come the V and J calls and clone size; the DNA was used to work out D and trimming. The sample table holds about 150,000 clones, of which 70% to 80% were seen once. The ten largest clones represent roughly 8% of the sample.

This sample was included in a study of cytomegalovirus exposure and HLA in healthy donors (TCRdb year 2017). Some background on the complete study: In an earlier analysis of approximately 640 of the donors, approximately 260 Gb of sequence data and 90 million to 120 million unique TCR beta sequences from about 179 million T cells were reported. An early release that covered about 600 HLA-typed donors contained approximately 300 gigabases of sequencing data and 80 million or so unique TCR sequences. Of the approximately 370 genotyped donors, more than 75% were placed in the genetic ancestry cluster associated with self-reported Caucasian donors. The aim of the study was to test whether cataloging public T cell receptors could identify signatures of past pathogen exposure. The study used immunosequencing to profile the T cell repertoires of approximately 640 subjects and linked those repertoires to cytomegalovirus serostatus. A separate validation cohort of 90 to 150 different subjects was used in addition to the roughly 720-subject first cohort. The study combined high-throughput TCR immunosequencing, statistical association of individual TCRs with disease status, and machine learning to predict cytomegalovirus infection status. To study patterns of TCR occurrence, a later analysis re-analyzed previously published TCR beta repertoires from around 700 donors and added high-resolution HLA genotyping. The later analysis used no new phenotypic data to find candidate immune exposures, relying instead on TCR beta sequences and their occurrence across donors. In an earlier analysis of roughly 580 of the donors, high-throughput TCR beta sequencing was used to judge whether each TCR beta V gene segment behaved as functional or pseudogenic. Alongside the repertoire data, information on donor age, sex, ethnicity and CMV serostatus was compiled. A later genetic analysis used genome-wide SNP genotypes for about three fifths of the 666 donors, treating that subset as a discovery cohort. All discovery cohort repertoires had been generated on a single sequencing platform. HLA typing included class I and class II loci at four-digit resolution. The number of typed donors differed by locus: about 620-640 for A, B, C, DRB1 and DQB1; 522 for DQA1; around 580 for DPA1; and about 470 for DPB1. Because of strong linkage in the cohort, roughly five DR-DQ haplotypes were treated as single units for association and clustering. On average, roughly 250,000 unique TCR beta nucleotide sequences were sequenced per donor among 398 genotyped donors of the cohort, with approximately 18% of those sequences being non-productive.

V is pruned by 5 bases and J by 6 bases, leaving 5 bases of the junction without a gene match. According to the germline V gene, CDR1 reads SGHAT and CDR2 reads FQNNGV. Taken from cysteine to phenylalanine, the CDR3 has 14 residues. This entry keeps only the CDR3 DNA: 42 bases, framed from base 1. Summary of the overall study and its limitations: Assigning TCR associations to individual alleles was difficult when HLA alleles, especially DR and DQ, strongly co-occurred. In a later analysis, some 17,000 TCR beta sequences were associated with specific HLA alleles at a false discovery rate of 0.05. A further reported finding was that TCR beta sequences accurately predicted the HLA-A and HLA-B alleles for most subjects in the first cohort. A later genetic analysis reported fewer N-insertions in productive TCRs among donors in an Asian-associated ancestry cluster than the approximately 670-donor mean. For the cohort, immune exposure information was limited to CMV serostatus. In a later analysis, HLA-associated TCR beta chains showed more clonal expansion and lower generation probabilities than non-associated chains that were equally common. A total of about 150 TCR beta chains were listed by the study as associated with cytomegalovirus. The sequencing pipeline was judged likely to have produced a cluster of highly shared sequence variants as a technical artifact. In an earlier analysis of a few hundred of the donors, most TCR beta V segments were observed in productive rearrangements about 87% or about 30% of the time, broadly matching IMGT annotations. The 87-base-pair reads could not distinguish some IMGT-functional V segments, including TRBV6-2 and TRBV6-3, so those segments were excluded. A later genetic analysis associated a missense DCLRE1C variant with V-gene and J-gene trimming of TCR beta chains, and an independent cohort replicated the association. Linkage disequilibrium might explain the correlated functional status among segregating V segments, but an unknown experimental factor could not be excluded. Most CMV-associated TCR beta chains appeared to be HLA-restricted in a later analysis, and the HLA associations seemed to be driven largely by CMV exposure. Because HLA typing was missing for some donors at each locus, association tests included only the typed subset. In this cohort, only TCR beta chains were sequenced, and detectable features were limited by the absence of alpha or paired-chain data. Presence/absence analyses assumed roughly uniform sequencing depth across donors, an assumption that may not hold. Across donors, most TCR sequences were observed very rarely, whereas some public TCRs were present in many individuals. Fewer than 20 rarely observed V segments, including chromosome 9 orphons, were excluded from the earlier analysis of several hundred of the donors because counts were too low. According to the authors, the approach could potentially be generalized to other disease states and immunological phenotypes. According to a later analysis, parvovirus B19, influenza, CMV and Epstein-Barr virus appeared linked to several top co-occurrence clusters. A later analysis found that TCR association rates varied across HLA loci, with DRB1 alleles showing the most associated TCRs and HLA-C alleles the fewest. In both the original and validation cohorts, the classifier was reported to diagnose cytomegalovirus status with high specificity and sensitivity. In vitro tests confirmed that a few of the cytomegalovirus-associated TCR beta chains recognize cytomegalovirus antigens.

In total, just over 650 healthy bone marrow donors made up the cohort. At the time of sampling, every cohort member was nominally healthy, though immune exposures that went unrecorded were likely present. The donor tested CMV seropositive and was one of the 289 seropositive cohort members. A peripheral blood sample was collected from each donor, and TCR beta sequencing was performed on peripheral blood mononuclear cells. The Qiagen DNeasy Blood Extraction Kit was used to extract genomic DNA from the blood cell samples. Recombination connected TRBV11-2 to TRBJ1-5, and 9 junctional nucleotides match TRBD1. The receptor was isolated from a man aged 25 to 45 in good health and CMV-seropositive. The sequenced sample consisted of PBMCs. The CDR3 has the sequence CASSPQGAGQPQHF. Read as DNA, the sequence is TGTGCCAGCAGCCCACAGGGGGCAGGTCAGCCCCAGCATTTT.